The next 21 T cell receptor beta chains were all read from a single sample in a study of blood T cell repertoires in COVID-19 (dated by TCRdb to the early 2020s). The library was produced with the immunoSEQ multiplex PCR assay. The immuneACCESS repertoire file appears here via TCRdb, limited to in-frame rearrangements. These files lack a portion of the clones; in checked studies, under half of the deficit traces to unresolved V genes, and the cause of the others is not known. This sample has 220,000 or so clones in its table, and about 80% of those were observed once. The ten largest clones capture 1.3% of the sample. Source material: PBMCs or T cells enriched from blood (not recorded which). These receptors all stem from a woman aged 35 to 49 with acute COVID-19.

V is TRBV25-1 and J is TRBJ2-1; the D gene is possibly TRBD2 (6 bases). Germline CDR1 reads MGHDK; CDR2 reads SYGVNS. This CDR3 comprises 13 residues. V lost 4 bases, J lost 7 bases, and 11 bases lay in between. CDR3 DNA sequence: TGTGCCAGCAGTGTAGGACTACGGAATGAGCAGTTCTTC. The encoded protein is CASSVGLRNEQFF.

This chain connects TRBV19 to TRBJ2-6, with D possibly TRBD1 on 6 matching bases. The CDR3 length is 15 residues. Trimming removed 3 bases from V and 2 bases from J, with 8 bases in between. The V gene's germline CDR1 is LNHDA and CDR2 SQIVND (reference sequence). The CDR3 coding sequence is TGTGCCAGTAGTATCAAGGGGGCTGGGGCCAACGTCCTGACTTTC. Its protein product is CASSIKGAGANVLTF.

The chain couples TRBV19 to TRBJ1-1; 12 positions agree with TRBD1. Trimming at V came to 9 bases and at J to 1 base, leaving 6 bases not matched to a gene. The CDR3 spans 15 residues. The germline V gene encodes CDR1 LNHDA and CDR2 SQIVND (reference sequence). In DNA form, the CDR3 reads TGTGCCAGCAGGGGACAGGGGGCTCCGAACACTGAAGCTTTCTTT. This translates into CASRGQGAPNTEAFF.

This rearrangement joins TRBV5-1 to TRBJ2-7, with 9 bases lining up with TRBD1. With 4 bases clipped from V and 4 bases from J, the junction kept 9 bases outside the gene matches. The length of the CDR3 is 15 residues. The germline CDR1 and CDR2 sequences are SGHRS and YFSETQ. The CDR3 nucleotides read TGCGCCAGCAGCCCTGGCGGGACAGGGATTTACGAGCAGTACTTC. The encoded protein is CASSPGGTGIYEQYF.

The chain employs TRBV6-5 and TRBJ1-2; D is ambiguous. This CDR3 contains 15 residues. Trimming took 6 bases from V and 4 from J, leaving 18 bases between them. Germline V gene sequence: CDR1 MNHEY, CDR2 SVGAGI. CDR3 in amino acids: CASSRKRAVPYGYTF. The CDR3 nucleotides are TGTGCCAGCAGCCGAAAGAGGGCAGTCCCCTATGGCTACACCTTC.

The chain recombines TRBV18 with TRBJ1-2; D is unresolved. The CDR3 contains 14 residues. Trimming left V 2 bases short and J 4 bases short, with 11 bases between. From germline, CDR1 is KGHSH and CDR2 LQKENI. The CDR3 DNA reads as TGTGCCAGCTCACCAGACCAGGAGGGCTATGGCTACACCTTC. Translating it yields CASSPDQEGYGYTF.

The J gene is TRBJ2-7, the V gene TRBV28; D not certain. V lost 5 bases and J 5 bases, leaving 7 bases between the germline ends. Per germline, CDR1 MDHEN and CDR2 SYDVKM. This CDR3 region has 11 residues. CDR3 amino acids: CASSVTNEQYF. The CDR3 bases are TGTGCCAGCAGTGTTACAAACGAGCAGTACTTC.

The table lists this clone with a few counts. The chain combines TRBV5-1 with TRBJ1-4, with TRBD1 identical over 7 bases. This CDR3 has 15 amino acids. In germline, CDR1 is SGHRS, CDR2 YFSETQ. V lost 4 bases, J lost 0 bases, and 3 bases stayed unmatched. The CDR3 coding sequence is TGCGCCAGCAGCCAGGGACAGTCAACTAATGAAAAACTGTTTTTT. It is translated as CASSQGQSTNEKLFF.

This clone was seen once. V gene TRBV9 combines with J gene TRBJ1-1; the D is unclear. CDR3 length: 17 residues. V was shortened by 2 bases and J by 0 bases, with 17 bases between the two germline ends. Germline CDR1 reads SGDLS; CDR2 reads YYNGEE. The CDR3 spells CASSVNPREYMNTEAFF. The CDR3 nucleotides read TGTGCCAGCAGCGTGAATCCCCGGGAGTACATGAACACTGAAGCTTTCTTT.

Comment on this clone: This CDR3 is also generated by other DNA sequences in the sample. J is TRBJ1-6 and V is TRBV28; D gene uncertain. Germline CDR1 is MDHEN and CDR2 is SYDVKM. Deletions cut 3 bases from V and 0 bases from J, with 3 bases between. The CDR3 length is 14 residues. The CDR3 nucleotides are TGTGCCAGCAGTTTTAGCTCCTATAATTCACCCCTCCACTTT. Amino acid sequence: CASSFSSYNSPLHF. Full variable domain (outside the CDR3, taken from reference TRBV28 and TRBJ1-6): DVKVTQSSRYLVKRTGEKVFLECVQDMDHENMFWYRQDPGLGLRLIYFSYDVKMKEKGDIPEGYSVSREKKERFSLILESASTNQTSMYLCASSFSSYNSPLHFGNGTRLTVT.

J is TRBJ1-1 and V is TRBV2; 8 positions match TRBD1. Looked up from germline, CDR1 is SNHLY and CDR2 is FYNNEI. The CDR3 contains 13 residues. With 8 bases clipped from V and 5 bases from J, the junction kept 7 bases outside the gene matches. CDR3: CASRQGAMTEAFF. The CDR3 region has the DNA TGTGCCAGCCGTCAGGGGGCGATGACTGAAGCTTTCTTT.

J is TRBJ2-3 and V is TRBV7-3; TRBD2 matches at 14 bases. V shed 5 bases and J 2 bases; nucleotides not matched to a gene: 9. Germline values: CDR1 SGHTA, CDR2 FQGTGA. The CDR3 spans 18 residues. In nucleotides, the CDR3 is TGTGCCAGCAGCCTCGGGACTAGCGGGAGTGGGTTCACAGATACGCAGTATTTT. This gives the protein CASSLGTSGSGFTDTQYF.

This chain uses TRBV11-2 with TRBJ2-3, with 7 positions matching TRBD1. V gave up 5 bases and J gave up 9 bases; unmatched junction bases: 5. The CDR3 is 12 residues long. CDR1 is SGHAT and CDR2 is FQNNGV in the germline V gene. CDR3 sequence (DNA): TGTGCCAGCAGCGCACAGGGGCGGACGCAGTATTTT. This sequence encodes CASSAQGRTQYF. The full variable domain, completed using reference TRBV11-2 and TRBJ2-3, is EAGVAQSPRYKIIEKRQSVAFWCNPISGHATLYWYQQILGQGPKLLIQFQNNGVVDDSQLPKDRFSAERLKGVDSTLKIQPAKLEDSAVYLCASSAQGRTQYFGPGTRLTVL.

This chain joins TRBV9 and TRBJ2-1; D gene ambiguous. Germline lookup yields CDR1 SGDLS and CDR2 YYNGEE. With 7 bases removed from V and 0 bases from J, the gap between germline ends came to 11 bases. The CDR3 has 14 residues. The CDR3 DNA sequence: TGTGCCAGCGGGCGCTACGTCTCCTACAATGAGCAGTTCTTC. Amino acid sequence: CASGRYVSYNEQFF.

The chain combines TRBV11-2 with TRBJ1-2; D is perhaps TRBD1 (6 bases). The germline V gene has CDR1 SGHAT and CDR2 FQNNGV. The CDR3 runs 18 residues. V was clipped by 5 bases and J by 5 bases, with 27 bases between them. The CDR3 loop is CASSHPREGEVEGYGYTF. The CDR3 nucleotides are TGTGCCAGCAGCCACCCTAGGGAGGGGGAGGTTGAAGGGTATGGCTACACCTTC.

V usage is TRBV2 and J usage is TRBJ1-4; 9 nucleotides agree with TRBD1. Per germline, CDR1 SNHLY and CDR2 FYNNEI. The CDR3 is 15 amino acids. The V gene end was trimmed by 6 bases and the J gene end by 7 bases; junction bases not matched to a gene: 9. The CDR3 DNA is TGTGCCAGCAGGCCCGGGACAGGGTTCGGTGAAAAACTGTTTTTT. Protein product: CASRPGTGFGEKLFF.

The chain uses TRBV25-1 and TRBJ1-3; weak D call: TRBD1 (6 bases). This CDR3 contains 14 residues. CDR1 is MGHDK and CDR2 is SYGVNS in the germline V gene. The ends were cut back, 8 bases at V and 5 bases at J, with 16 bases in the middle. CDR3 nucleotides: TGTGCCAGCGTCGAGACAGGCCCCAGAAACACCATATATTTT. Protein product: CASVETGPRNTIYF.

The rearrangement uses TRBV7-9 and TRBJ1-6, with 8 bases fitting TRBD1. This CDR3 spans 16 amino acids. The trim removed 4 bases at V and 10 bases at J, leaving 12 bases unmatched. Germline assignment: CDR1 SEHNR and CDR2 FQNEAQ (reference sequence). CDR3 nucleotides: TGTGCCAGCAGCTCTGGAGGGACAGGAGGAAGGTCACCCCTCCACTTT. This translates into CASSSGGTGGRSPLHF. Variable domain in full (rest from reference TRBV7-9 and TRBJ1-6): DTGVSQNPRHKITKRGQNVTFRCDPISEHNRLYWYRQTLGQGPEFLTYFQNEAQLEKSRLLSDRFSAERPKGSFSTLEIQRTEQGDSAMYLCASSSGGTGGRSPLHFGNGTRLTVT.

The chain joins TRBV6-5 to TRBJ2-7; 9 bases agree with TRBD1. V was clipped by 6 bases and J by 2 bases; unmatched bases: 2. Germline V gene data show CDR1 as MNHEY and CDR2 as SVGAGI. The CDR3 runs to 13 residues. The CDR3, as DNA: TGTGCCAGCAGAAGACAGGGGGCCTACGAGCAGTACTTC. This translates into CASRRQGAYEQYF.

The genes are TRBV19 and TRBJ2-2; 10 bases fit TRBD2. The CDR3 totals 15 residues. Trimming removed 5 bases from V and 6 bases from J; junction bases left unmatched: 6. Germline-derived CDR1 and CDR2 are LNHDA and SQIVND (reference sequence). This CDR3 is CASSLLAGVSGELFF. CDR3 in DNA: TGTGCCAGTAGTCTCCTAGCGGGAGTATCCGGGGAGCTGTTTTTT. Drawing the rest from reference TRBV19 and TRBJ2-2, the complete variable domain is DGGITQSPKYLFRKEGQNVTLSCEQNLNHDAMYWYRQDPGQGLRLIYYSQIVNDFQKGDIAEGYSVSREKKESFPLTVTSAQKNPTAFYLCASSLLAGVSGELFFGEGSRLTVL.

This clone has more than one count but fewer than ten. CDR3 sequence: CASRPPNRVNTEAFF. The CDR3, as DNA: TGTGCCAGCAGACCTCCCAACAGGGTGAACACTGAAGCTTTCTTT. The J gene is TRBJ1-1, the V gene TRBV28; possibly TRBD1 for D (6 bases). V lost 6 bases and J 0 bases, leaving 14 bases between the germline ends. The CDR3 runs to 15 residues. CDR1 and CDR2 (germline): MDHEN, SYDVKM.